Below, 26 T cell receptor beta chains from the same sample are listed, as sequenced in a study of radiation and T cells in renal cell carcinoma. Generated by immunoSEQ multiplex PCR, the TCRdb table keeps only in-frame clones and is missing some. The sample lists about 150,000 clones; roughly 89% were seen once. Time point noted: blood 2 weeks post-SBRT. Treatment given: 15 Gy SBRT to primary tumor, nephrectomy 4 weeks later. The input for sequencing was blood, taken from a patient whose treatment included radiotherapy and nephrectomy. These receptors all stem from a woman between 50 and 59 years old with renal cell carcinoma.

The V call is TRBV7-3, the J call TRBJ2-1; TRBD1 is a possible D gene (5 bases). The CDR3 runs to 15 residues. Germline assignment: CDR1 SGHTA and CDR2 FQGTGA. V gave up 1 base and J gave up 2 bases, with 9 bases separating them. The CDR3 sequence: CASSLNQGPYNEQFF. The CDR3 region has the DNA TGTGCCAGCAGCTTAAATCAGGGCCCCTACAATGAGCAGTTCTTC. Complete variable domain (other parts from reference TRBV7-3 and TRBJ2-1): GAGVSQTPSNKVTEKGKYVELRCDPISGHTALYWYRQSLGQGPEFLIYFQGTGAADDSGLPNDRFFAVRPEGSVSTLKIQRTERGDSAVYLCASSLNQGPYNEQFFGPGTRLTVL.

V usage is TRBV5-1 and J usage is TRBJ2-3, with 13 positions matching TRBD2. The CDR3 spans 15 residues. V was clipped by 9 bases and J by 5 bases; unmatched bases: 9. CDR1 and CDR2 (germline): SGHRS, YFSETQ. Written as DNA, the CDR3 is TGCGCCAACTGGACTAGCGGGGGTCTTGGAGATACGCAGTATTTT. Protein: CANWTSGGLGDTQYF.

The chain is built from TRBV19 and TRBJ2-1; 7 bases align to TRBD1. V shed 2 bases, J shed 0 bases, and the junction held 4 bases outside the gene matches. Per the germline V gene, CDR1 is LNHDA and CDR2 is SQIVND (reference sequence). The CDR3 loop spans 16 amino acids. The CDR3 reads CASSIQAGGSYNEQFF. DNA for the CDR3: TGTGCCAGTAGTATACAGGCAGGGGGCTCCTACAATGAGCAGTTCTTC. Looking up the rest from reference TRBV19 and TRBJ2-1 gives the full variable domain: DGGITQSPKYLFRKEGQNVTLSCEQNLNHDAMYWYRQDPGQGLRLIYYSQIVNDFQKGDIAEGYSVSREKKESFPLTVTSAQKNPTAFYLCASSIQAGGSYNEQFFGPGTRLTVL.

The gene calls are TRBV6-5 and TRBJ1-2; D not certain. Trimming pared 5 bases from V and 4 bases from J, leaving 17 bases between. The CDR3 is 15 residues long. The germline CDR1 and CDR2 sequences are MNHEY and SVGAGI. The CDR3 bases are TGTGCCAGCAGTAGTTACGGGGTGACATCCTATGGCTACACCTTC. Protein: CASSSYGVTSYGYTF.

The chain has TRBV29-1 and TRBJ2-1; 9 bases fit TRBD1. The CDR3 loop spans 13 amino acids. V was clipped by 6 bases and J by 3 bases; unmatched bases: 3. Germline CDR1 reads SQVTM; CDR2 reads ANQGSEA. CDR3 loop: CSVGQGFYNEQFF. The CDR3 coding sequence is TGCAGCGTCGGACAGGGGTTCTACAATGAGCAGTTCTTC.

The J gene is TRBJ1-2, the V gene TRBV7-2; D is unresolved. The ends were cut back, 1 base at V and 3 bases at J, with 9 bases in the middle. The germline V gene encodes CDR1 SGHTA and CDR2 FQGNSA. This CDR3 contains 14 residues. The CDR3 region is CASSLVSADYGYTF. Written as DNA, the CDR3 is TGTGCCAGCAGCTTAGTATCGGCGGACTATGGCTACACCTTC. The variable domain in full, with the rest retrieved from reference TRBV7-2 and TRBJ1-2, is GAGVSQSPSNKVTEKGKDVELRCDPISGHTALYWYRQSLGQGLEFLIYFQGNSAPDKSGLPSDRFSAERTGGSVSTLTIQRTQQEDSAVYLCASSLVSADYGYTFGSGTRLTVV.

The V call is TRBV6-6, the J call TRBJ2-7; D is unresolved. Trimming cost V 6 bases and J 0 bases, with 9 bases left between them. Germline values: CDR1 MNHNY, CDR2 SVGAGI (reference sequence). The CDR3 covers 13 residues. The CDR3 DNA is TGTGCCAGCAGGGATCGGAGCTCCTACGAGCAGTACTTC. This encodes CASRDRSSYEQYF.

With regard to this clone: One end of the junction is discordant with germline, which a read error may explain. The V call is TRBV5-8, the J call TRBJ2-1; D gene ambiguous. Germline values: CDR1 SGHTS, CDR2 YDEGEE. The CDR3 runs to 14 residues. The CDR3: CASSLGQAYNEQFF. Here the CDR3 DNA reads TGTGCCAGCAGCTTGGGGCAGGCCTATAATGAGCAGTTCTTC.

The gene calls are TRBV25-1 and TRBJ1-6; 10 positions agree with TRBD1. This CDR3 has 14 amino acids. Germline lookup yields CDR1 MGHDK and CDR2 SYGVNS. V lost 7 bases and J lost 5; bases outside the gene matches: 2. The CDR3 here is CASKGTGDNSPLHF. The DNA for the CDR3 is TGTGCCAGCAAAGGGACAGGGGATAATTCACCCCTCCACTTT.

The V and J genes are TRBV25-1 and TRBJ2-1; the D gene is possibly TRBD2 (5 bases). Trimming removed 4 bases at V and 7 bases at J, with 14 bases between. CDR1 and CDR2 from the germline V gene are MGHDK and SYGVNS. This CDR3 spans 14 amino acids. CDR3 bases: TGTGCCAGCAGTGGGAGGACCGCCTGGAATGAGCAGTTCTTC. Amino acids: CASSGRTAWNEQFF.

This clone has more than one count but fewer than ten. The chain employs TRBV7-3 and TRBJ2-1, with D possibly matching TRBD2 (6 bases). Germline CDR1 SGHTA, CDR2 FQGTGA. CDR3 length: 15 residues. Trimming cost V 3 bases and J 7 bases, with 16 bases left between them. CDR3 sequence: CASSLTRDSENEQFF. The DNA for the CDR3 is TGTGCCAGCAGCTTGACCCGGGACTCCGAAAATGAGCAGTTCTTC.

A word on this clone: One end of the junction is discordant with germline, which a read error may explain. This chain connects TRBV7-7 to TRBJ2-1; D is unresolved. CDR1 is SSHAT and CDR2 is FNYEAQ in the germline V gene (reference sequence). The CDR3 has 14 residues. The CDR3 DNA sequence: TGTGCTAGCAGCCCTCTCCGTGGACACAATGAGCAGTTCTTC. Translated, it gives CASSPLRGHNEQFF.

V is TRBV9 and J is TRBJ2-7; D gene unclear. The germline V gene encodes CDR1 SGDLS and CDR2 YYNGEE. The germline V and J ends were trimmed by 4 bases and 5 bases, with 13 bases remaining between them. This CDR3 region has 13 residues. CDR3 in amino acids: CASSRYAVHEQYF. Written as DNA, the CDR3 is TGTGCCAGCAGCCGTTATGCGGTCCACGAGCAGTACTTC.

This chain links TRBV7-9 with TRBJ2-1; D unclear. Germline V lookup: CDR1 SEHNR, CDR2 FQNEAQ (reference sequence). This CDR3 has 16 amino acids. The germline V and J ends were trimmed by 5 bases and 2 bases, with 16 bases remaining between them. The CDR3: CASSPPGVVTYNEQFF. As DNA, the CDR3 is TGTGCCAGCAGCCCCCCTGGCGTTGTAACCTACAATGAGCAGTTCTTC.

This rearrangement joins TRBV7-2 to TRBJ1-4, with D tentatively TRBD1 (5 bases). This CDR3 has 14 amino acids. V was shortened by 2 bases and J by 2 bases, with 6 bases between the two germline ends. Germline V lookup: CDR1 SGHTA, CDR2 FQGNSA. The CDR3 reads CASSLWGTNEKLFF. The CDR3 DNA is TGTGCCAGCAGCTTATGGGGGACTAATGAAAAACTGTTTTTT. Using reference TRBV7-2 and TRBJ1-4 for the parts outside the CDR3, the full variable domain is GAGVSQSPSNKVTEKGKDVELRCDPISGHTALYWYRQSLGQGLEFLIYFQGNSAPDKSGLPSDRFSAERTGGSVSTLTIQRTQQEDSAVYLCASSLWGTNEKLFFGSGTQLSVL.

There are a few counts of this clone. The V gene is TRBV6-5, the J gene TRBJ2-3, with no clear D. Trimming took off 4 bases at V and 0 bases at J, with 8 bases between the two ends. The germline V gene encodes CDR1 MNHEY and CDR2 SVGAGI. The length of the CDR3 is 14 residues. The chain's CDR3 is CASSFGGSTDTQYF. The CDR3, as DNA: TGTGCCAGCAGTTTCGGCGGAAGCACAGATACGCAGTATTTT.

This chain links TRBV7-6 with TRBJ1-5; D not certain. The V gene lost 5 bases and the J gene lost 5 bases, with 10 bases spanning the gap. This CDR3 spans 13 amino acids. CDR1 SGHVS and CDR2 FNYEAQ come from the germline V gene. The CDR3 nucleotides are TGTGCCAGCAGCCCCGTGAGGGATCAGCCCCAGCATTTT. Its translation: CASSPVRDQPQHF.

Notes on this clone: Other DNA variants within this sample encode the same CDR3. The J gene is TRBJ1-1, the V gene TRBV10-3; a weak D match, TRBD1 (5 bases). The V gene lost 6 bases and the J gene lost 0 bases, with 23 bases spanning the gap. CDR1 ENHRY and CDR2 SYGVKD come from the germline V gene. The CDR3 totals 18 residues. The CDR3 reads CAIRDLSGTEGLNTEAFF. For the CDR3, the DNA is TGTGCCATCAGGGATCTTAGTGGAACCGAGGGGCTGAACACTGAAGCTTTCTTT.

The rearrangement links TRBV7-9 to TRBJ2-4; 12 bases line up with TRBD1. This CDR3 has 17 amino acids. The trim removed 5 bases at V and 7 bases at J, leaving 12 bases unmatched. Germline CDR1 and CDR2: SEHNR and FQNEAQ (reference sequence). The CDR3, as DNA: TGTGCCAGCAGCCTCCAGACCGGGACAGGGGGCACCAACATTCAGTACTTC. As protein: CASSLQTGTGGTNIQYF.

The chain uses TRBV19 and TRBJ2-4, with D possibly TRBD1 on 5 matching bases. CDR1 and CDR2 from the germline V gene are LNHDA and SQIVND (reference sequence). CDR3 length: 14 residues. The V end lost 5 bases, the J end lost 5 bases, and 13 bases lay between the germline ends. CDR3 bases: TGTGCCAGTAGTCCGCAGGGAAGGGAAAACATTCAGTACTTC. Protein product: CASSPQGRENIQYF.

The rearrangement links TRBV19 to TRBJ2-1; possibly TRBD2 for D (6 bases). Trimming cost V 3 bases and J 6 bases, with 18 bases left between them. CDR1 and CDR2 (germline): LNHDA, SQIVND (reference sequence). This CDR3 is 16 amino acids long. The CDR3 loop is CASSIGGGRAGNEQFF. DNA of the CDR3: TGTGCCAGTAGTATCGGTGGGGGACGAGCGGGCAATGAGCAGTTCTTC.

The rearrangement links TRBV9 to TRBJ2-5; 7 bases agree with TRBD2. The CDR3 is 16 amino acids. Germline CDR1 reads SGDLS; CDR2 reads YYNGEE. The V and J ends lost 0 bases and 10 bases, in that order; junction bases with no gene match: 15. The CDR3 bases are TGTGCCAGCAGCGTAGGACTAGCTCCGTCGGGGGAGGTCCAGTACTTC. Its translation: CASSVGLAPSGEVQYF.

This clone was detected only once. This chain joins TRBV9 and TRBJ2-1; D assignment may be TRBD1 or TRBD2 (6 bases each). V lost 0 bases to trimming and J lost 9 bases, with 13 bases between them. The CDR3 runs to 14 residues. CDR1 is SGDLS and CDR2 is YYNGEE in the germline V gene. The CDR3 DNA reads as TGTGCCAGCAGCGTAGCGGGGGCGTTCGCTGAGCAGTTCTTC. Translating gives CASSVAGAFAEQFF.

The J gene is TRBJ1-3, the V gene TRBV19; D gene unclear. The germline V and J ends were trimmed by 6 bases and 4 bases, with 19 bases remaining between them. The CDR3 sequence is 16 residues long. Germline V gives CDR1 LNHDA, CDR2 SQIVND (reference sequence). The CDR3 region has the DNA TGTGCCAGTAGCACGCGAGACACCCCGTGGGGAAACACCATATATTTT. It specifies CASSTRDTPWGNTIYF.

This sequence joins TRBV7-9 and TRBJ2-5; no definite D call. CDR1 and CDR2 from the germline V gene are SEHNR and FQNEAQ (reference sequence). The CDR3 is 13 amino acids. V lost 1 base and J 5 bases, leaving 8 bases between the germline ends. CDR3 loop: CASSLVTDETQYF. CDR3 nucleotides: TGTGCCAGCAGCTTAGTAACAGACGAGACCCAGTACTTC.

This clone was seen more than once but under ten times. The genes are TRBV19 and TRBJ2-3, with D possibly matching TRBD2 (5 bases). V gave up 6 bases and J gave up 4 bases, with 8 bases separating them. Germline V gives CDR1 LNHDA, CDR2 SQIVND (reference sequence). This CDR3 comprises 12 residues. The CDR3 coding sequence is TGTGCCAGTAGGGTGGGAGCAGATACGCAGTATTTT. Amino acid sequence: CASRVGADTQYF.